This T cell receptor (beta chain) comes out of a study of OX40 agonist ivuxolimab in advanced cancers. For the wider study: Ivuxolimab, which targeted the costimulatory receptor OX40 (CD134), was an agonistic, fully human IgG2 monoclonal antibody. Intravenous ivuxolimab was administered to patients every 2 weeks at six dose levels: 0.01, 0.1, 0.3, 1.5, 3 and 10 mg/kg. Of the 50 to 55 dose-escalation patients, hepatocellular carcinoma was present in around 19, melanoma in roughly 15, renal cell carcinoma in 9 and head and neck cancer in 9. In the dose-escalation cohort, 82.7% of patients were male, and the mean age was approximately 60 years, with a range of about 23 to 80. Patients were allowed to have had prior anti-PD-1, anti-PD-L1 or anti-CTLA-4 therapy, and roughly 40% of the dose-escalation patients had previously received checkpoint inhibitors. Partial responses were achieved by three dose-escalation patients, of whom one had hepatocellular carcinoma and two had cutaneous melanoma. Peripheral TCRbeta sequencing was intended to test whether TCR sequence diversity was altered and clonal T-cell expansion was caused by ivuxolimab. The paper reports the monotherapy dose-escalation portion (N of about 54 patients) of the phase I ivuxolimab trial. What the research found in general, with its limitations: At doses from 0.1 to 3.0 mg/kg, clonal expansion was seen in both CD4+ and CD8+ blood T cells between baseline and week 6. In the 0.1-3.0 mg/kg groups, partial responders had among the lowest normalized peripheral clonal expansion, particularly in CD8+ T cells. After ivuxolimab, expanded clones were on average more numerous among CD8+ T cells than among CD4+ T cells. Antigen specificity was not determined for the clonally expanded peripheral T cells. Low levels of normalized T-cell clonal expansion were also seen in some patients who did not respond.

Genomic DNA was isolated from the sorted cells so that the TCRbeta CDR3 region could be sequenced. TCRbeta CDR3 regions were sequenced using the immunoSEQ Assay. This immuneACCESS table, as held by TCRdb, lists in-frame sequences with V and J called but not all clones. Of the missing ones, under half trace to an unresolved V gene in checked studies; the others have no known cause. In all, the sample holds tens of thousands of clones, and about nine tenths of those were seen once. The ten largest clones represent 4.1% of the sample. Concerning this clone itself: Its antigen remains undetermined. No base quality information exists; no much larger clone differs at one position.

Patients with a history of autoimmune disease or receiving systemic immunosuppression were excluded from the trial. Peripheral blood for TCR sequencing was collected from all dose cohorts at baseline, on cycle 4 day 1, and on cycle 7 day 1. Samples came from an open-label, multicenter, first-in-human phase I dose-escalation trial of ivuxolimab. Adults with locally advanced or metastatic melanoma, renal cell, hepatocellular, or head and neck squamous cell carcinoma were enrolled in the trial. CD4+ and CD8+ T cells were sorted separately from peripheral blood before TCR sequencing. The germline V gene supplies CDR1 SGHNT and CDR2 YENEEA. V loses 3 bases, J loses 4 bases, and the germline ends lie 7 bases apart. The CDR3, from cysteine to phenylalanine, totals 13 residues. The kept DNA is CDR3 alone, 39 bases in frame from the first base.

The chain employs TRBV11-3 and TRBJ2-1, with the D gene not confidently named. The TCR comes from an adult with an advanced solid tumor such as melanoma, head and neck, liver or kidney cancer. Sequencing used CD4+ or CD8+ T cells sorted from blood, obtained in a trial of the OX40 agonist ivuxolimab. The nucleotide sequence is given as TGTGCCAGCAGCTTGGGTCATTACAATGAGCAGTTCTTC. Translated, this gives CASSLGHYNEQFF.